The rows below give T cell receptor beta chains drawn from one sample of a study of blood T cell repertoires in COVID-19. Libraries were prepared by immunoSEQ multiplex PCR; TCRdb keeps only in-frame clonotypes and omits some of them. The profile shows about 320,000 clones, 75% to 85% of them singletons. Source material: peripheral blood. The origin of the receptors is a human donor in a cohort sampled during active COVID-19. Both conserved end residues are part of each CDR3. D genes are given only for firm matches. Not all rows give a size; the values are once, few, many and, for expanded clones, a class.

J gene | V gene | clone size | D gene | CDR3 length | CDR3 DNA | CDR3 protein
TRBJ2-7 | TRBV19 | - | TRBD1 | 13 | TGTGCCAGTAACGGACAGGGAATCGGCGAGCAGTACTTC | CASNGQGIGEQYF
TRBJ1-1 | TRBV11-2 | - | TRBD1 | 14 | TGTGCCAGCAGCTCCACCTCAGGGGGCACTGAAGCTTTCTTT | CASSSTSGGTEAFF
TRBJ2-2 | TRBV7-2 | - | - | 15 | TGTGCCAGCAGCCCCGGGACATGGAACACCGGGGAGCTGTTTTTT | CASSPGTWNTGELFF
TRBJ2-7 | TRBV3-1/TRBV3-2 | - | - | 14 | TGTGCCAGCAGCCACCGAACAGGGAACAACGAGCAGTACTTC | CASSHRTGNNEQYF
TRBJ2-7 | TRBV24-1 | - | - | 12 | TGTGCCCCCACGACAGAGCCTTACGAGCAGTACTTC | CAPTTEPYEQYF
TRBJ1-1 | TRBV5-1 | - | - | 13 | TGCGCCAGCAGCTTCGGTCGGAACACTGAAGCTTTCTTT | CASSFGRNTEAFF
TRBJ2-7 | TRBV7-3 | - | TRBD1 | 15 | TGTGCCAGCAGCCCGGGACAGGGGAAGGTCTACGAGCAGTACTTC | CASSPGQGKVYEQYF
TRBJ2-7 | TRBV18 | - | - | 16 | TGTGCCAGCTCACCCTCCCGGGACACGAGGGCCTACGAGCAGTACTTC | CASSPSRDTRAYEQYF
TRBJ2-6 | TRBV4-2 | - | - | 16 | TGTGCCAGCAGTCGAACAGGGGAGGCTGGGGCCAACGTCCTGACTTTC | CASSRTGEAGANVLTF
TRBJ1-2 | TRBV7-2 | - | - | 13 | TGTGCCAGCAGCTTCCAGACTAACTATGGCTACACCTTC | CASSFQTNYGYTF
TRBJ2-2 | TRBV7-7 | - | TRBD1 | 14 | TGTGCCAGCAGCTCCGGACAGGGCACCGGGGAGCTGTTTTTT | CASSSGQGTGELFF
TRBJ2-1 | TRBV24-1 | - | - | 14 | TGTGCCACCAGTGATTATTACGGTGACAATGAGCAGTTCTTC | CATSDYYGDNEQFF
TRBJ2-1 | TRBV6-1 | - | - | 13 | TGTGCCAGCAGTGAAGTTCCCCGGGATGAGCAGTTCTTC | CASSEVPRDEQFF
TRBJ2-7 | TRBV9 | - | TRBD2 | 15 | TGTGCCAGCAGCCCACTAGCGGGGAACTCCTACGAGCAGTACTTC | CASSPLAGNSYEQYF
TRBJ1-2 | TRBV30 | - | TRBD1 | 13 | TGTGCCTCCACAGGGGTATTTAACTATGGCTACACCTTC | CASTGVFNYGYTF
TRBJ1-3 | TRBV5-1 | few | - | 14 | TGCGCCAGCAGCTTGCCTGGGAGAGGAAACACCATATATTTT | CASSLPGRGNTIYF
TRBJ2-2 | TRBV7-2 | - | - | 15 | TGTGCCAGCAGCTTAGGAGGCAGGAACACCGGGGAGCTGTTTTTT | CASSLGGRNTGELFF
TRBJ2-3 | TRBV7-9 | - | - | 14 | TGTGCCAGCAGCTCAATCCCATCCACAGATACGCAGTATTTT | CASSSIPSTDTQYF
TRBJ2-5 | TRBV7-6 | few | TRBD1 | 15 | TGTGCCAGCAGCGAAAAGACAGGGTGGCAAGAGACCCAGTACTTC | CASSEKTGWQETQYF
TRBJ1-1 | TRBV18 | - | - | 14 | TGTGCCAGCTCACCGTCCGGGGTTGGCACTGAAGCTTTCTTT | CASSPSGVGTEAFF
TRBJ1-2 | TRBV19 | once | - | 14 | TGTGCCAGTAGTATAGATGAGGGATACTATGGCTACACCTTC | CASSIDEGYYGYTF
TRBJ2-1 | TRBV15 | - | - | 15 | TGTGCCACCAGCACAGGTCACGGAATAAACAATGAGCAGTTCTTC | CATSTGHGINNEQFF
TRBJ2-1 | TRBV6-5 | - | - | 12 | TGTGCCAGCAGTTCCCCCCCAGATGAGCAGTTCTTC | CASSSPPDEQFF
TRBJ2-2 | TRBV7-3 | - | TRBD2 | 18 | TGTGCCAGCAGCTCCTCTAGCGGGGGTCTACTGTTGCCCGGGGAGCTGTTTTTT | CASSSSSGGLLLPGELFF
TRBJ1-1 | TRBV7-3 | - | TRBD1 | 13 | TGTGCCAGCAGCTTTGGTGGGACAGGTGAAGCTTTCTTT | CASSFGGTGEAFF
TRBJ1-1 | TRBV30 | - | - | 12 | TGTGCCTGGAGTGCACAGGGAATTGAAGCTTTCTTT | CAWSAQGIEAFF